This TCR beta chain was found in a study of blood T cell repertoires in COVID-19. Looking at the study overall: The United States, Italy and Spain supplied acute and convalescent COVID-19 samples. Sample material is recorded as cDNA or gDNA derived from T cells, B-cell-depleted T cells, or PBMCs.

The V gene lost 0 bases and the J gene lost 1 base, with 13 bases spanning the gap. The CDR3 totals 16 residues. In germline, CDR1 is SGHDT, CDR2 YYEEEE. Authors' data handling: Amplifying reference gene primers gave estimates of nucleated cell counts. Sequencing used immunoSEQ multiplex PCR; TCRdb keeps in-frame clones, though not all of them. Clone size and V and J calls were adopted from that table, with D and trimming inferred from the DNA. The sample holds 250,000 to 300,000 clones, approximately 86% seen once. The sample was peripheral blood. V and J are TRBV5-6 and TRBJ1-1, with D unclear. The TCR sequence derives from a woman aged 30 to 39 with acute or convalescent COVID-19. The CDR3 DNA follows: TGTGCCAGCAGCTTGGTACTGATAAGAGGGAACACTGAAGCTTTCTTT. This sequence encodes CASSLVLIRGNTEAFF.